The 6 T cell receptor beta chains below were found in one sample sequenced in a study of identical twins. Using its own MiXCR run on the 5' RACE reads, TCRdb lists one record per CDR3 protein. The table has 280,000 or so distinct CDR3 sequences, more than 6.5% seen once; the top ten hold approximately 2%. These data were likewise used in another study, on yellow fever vaccine responses in identical twins.

Sequencing was performed on memory (CD45RO+) T cells sorted from blood. The receptors shown here come from a woman aged 18 to 35 in good health.

This clonotype was seen many times. This chain joins TRBV5-6 and TRBJ1-1; 7 bases fit TRBD1. V gave up 2 bases and J gave up 5 bases; unmatched junction bases: 9. Looked up from germline, CDR1 is SGHDT and CDR2 is YYEEEE. This CDR3 region has 15 residues. This chain's CDR3 is CASSLGPTGETEAFF. CDR3 DNA: TGTGCCAGCAGCTTAGGTCCAACAGGGGAAACTGAAGCTTTCTTT.

The chain recombines TRBV20-1 with TRBJ2-2, with a tentative D call TRBD2 (5 bases). CDR3 size: 14 residues. With 0 bases removed from V and 5 bases from J, the gap between germline ends came to 10 bases. Germline V gene data show CDR1 as DFQATT and CDR2 as SNEGSKA (reference sequence). CDR3 nucleotide sequence: TGCAGTGCTAGAGATCGCAGGACTACCGGGGAGCTGTTTTTT. It translates to CSARDRRTTGELFF.

The rearrangement joins TRBV5-6 to TRBJ1-5; 9 bases map to TRBD1. The germline CDR1 and CDR2 sequences are SGHDT and YYEEEE. This CDR3 spans 15 amino acids. Trimming cost V 4 bases and J 3 bases; bases outside gene matches: 5. CDR3 amino acids: CASSIGQGYNQPQHF. DNA of the CDR3: TGTGCCAGCAGCATTGGACAGGGGTACAATCAGCCCCAGCATTTT.

V is TRBV3-1 and J is TRBJ1-2, with D unresolved. Germline values: CDR1 LGHDT, CDR2 YNNKEL (reference sequence). The CDR3 has 12 residues. V shed 0 bases and J shed 8 bases, with 7 bases lying between them. CDR3 sequence reads: CASSQDRLGYTF. The CDR3 DNA reads TGTGCCAGCAGCCAAGATCGACTGGGCTACACCTTC.

This clonotype was counted at least ten times. The J gene is TRBJ1-1, the V gene TRBV12-3 or TRBV12-4; 9 bases agree with TRBD1. Germline trimming cut 6 bases from V and 5 bases from J; bases unmatched to any gene: 4. This CDR3 spans 13 amino acids. Here the CDR3 reads CASSRQGGTEAFF. The CDR3 DNA reads TGTGCCAGCAGCAGACAGGGGGGAACTGAAGCTTTCTTT.

The chain recombines TRBV3-1 with TRBJ2-1, with TRBD2 matching over 8 bases. Trimming cost V 7 bases and J 0 bases; bases outside gene matches: 8. CDR3 size: 16 residues. The germline gives CDR1 LGHDT, CDR2 YNNKEL (reference sequence). The CDR3 DNA reads TGTGCCAGCACCCGAACTAGCGGCAACTCCTACAATGAGCAGTTCTTC. Translation: CASTRTSGNSYNEQFF.